Below, 6 T cell receptor beta chains from the same sample are listed, as sequenced in a study of CD8 T cells in Susac syndrome. A quantity of about 0.45 to 1 ug RNA underwent reverse transcription using random hexamers. TCRdb itself ran the immunoSEQ multiplex PCR reads through MiXCR, one entry per CDR3 protein. The sample holds approximately 80,000 distinct CDR3 sequences, approximately 93% seen once. The specimen was CD8+ T cells from PBMCs. These receptors were taken from a human donor with Susac syndrome.

This clonotype appeared once. The chain employs TRBV2 and TRBJ1-1, with D possibly TRBD1 on 5 matching bases. Per the germline V gene, CDR1 is SNHLY and CDR2 is FYNNEI. Trimming pared 2 bases from V and 5 bases from J, leaving 15 bases between. This CDR3 is built from 15 residues. The chain's CDR3 is CASSEILGLRTEAFF. CDR3 DNA sequence: TGTGCCAGCAGTGAAATTTTGGGACTTAGGACTGAAGCTTTCTTT. The whole variable domain, filled in from reference TRBV2 and TRBJ1-1, reads EPEVTQTPSHQVTQMGQEVILRCVPISNHLYFYWYRQILGQKVEFLVSFYNNEISEKSEIFDDQFSVERPDGSNFTLKIRSTKLEDSAMYFCASSEILGLRTEAFFGQGTRLTVV.

V gene TRBV5-1 combines with J gene TRBJ1-1; 7 nucleotides align to TRBD1. This CDR3 is 14 amino acids long. CDR1 SGHRS and CDR2 YFSETQ come from the germline V gene. Trimming at V came to 4 bases and at J to 0 bases, leaving 3 bases not matched to a gene. The DNA of the CDR3 is TGCGCCAGCAGCCCTGGACAGGTGAACACTGAAGCTTTCTTT. Translated: CASSPGQVNTEAFF.

The chain combines TRBV7-9 with TRBJ2-7; TRBD1 matches 7 bases. V dropped 6 bases and J dropped 1; count of bases not matched to a gene: 9. The CDR3 is 15 amino acids. Germline assignment: CDR1 SEHNR and CDR2 FQNEAQ (reference sequence). CDR3 protein: CASRMRQGQSYEQYF. As DNA, the CDR3 is TGTGCCAGCAGGATGCGACAGGGCCAGTCCTACGAGCAGTACTTC.

The chain joins TRBV3-1 to TRBJ2-2; D is perhaps TRBD1 or TRBD2 (5 bases each). CDR1 LGHDT and CDR2 YNNKEL come from the germline V gene (reference sequence). V was cut by 1 base and J by 5 bases, with 8 bases left in between. CDR3 length: 14 amino acids. CDR3 nucleotide sequence: TGTGCCAGCAGCCAAGTTGGGGGTACCGGGGAGCTGTTTTTT. Translated: CASSQVGGTGELFF.

V usage is TRBV20-1 and J usage is TRBJ2-5, with D perhaps matching TRBD2 (5 bases). V was shortened by 7 bases and J by 5 bases, with 11 bases between the two germline ends. The CDR3 totals 11 residues. The germline gives CDR1 DFQATT, CDR2 SNEGSKA (reference sequence). The CDR3 spells CSVGGGETQYF. CDR3 coding DNA: TGCAGTGTTGGAGGTGGGGAGACCCAGTACTTC.

This clonotype was recorded once. The chain's CDR3 is CASSYEGSTDTQYF. The CDR3 nucleotides are TGTGCCAGCAGTTACGAGGGATCCACAGATACGCAGTATTTT. This sequence joins TRBV6-2 or TRBV6-3 and TRBJ2-3; a weak D match, TRBD2 (5 bases). The CDR3 is 14 amino acids. Trimming took off 2 bases at V and 2 bases at J, with 8 bases between the two ends. Germline assignment: CDR1 MNHEY and CDR2 SVGEGT.